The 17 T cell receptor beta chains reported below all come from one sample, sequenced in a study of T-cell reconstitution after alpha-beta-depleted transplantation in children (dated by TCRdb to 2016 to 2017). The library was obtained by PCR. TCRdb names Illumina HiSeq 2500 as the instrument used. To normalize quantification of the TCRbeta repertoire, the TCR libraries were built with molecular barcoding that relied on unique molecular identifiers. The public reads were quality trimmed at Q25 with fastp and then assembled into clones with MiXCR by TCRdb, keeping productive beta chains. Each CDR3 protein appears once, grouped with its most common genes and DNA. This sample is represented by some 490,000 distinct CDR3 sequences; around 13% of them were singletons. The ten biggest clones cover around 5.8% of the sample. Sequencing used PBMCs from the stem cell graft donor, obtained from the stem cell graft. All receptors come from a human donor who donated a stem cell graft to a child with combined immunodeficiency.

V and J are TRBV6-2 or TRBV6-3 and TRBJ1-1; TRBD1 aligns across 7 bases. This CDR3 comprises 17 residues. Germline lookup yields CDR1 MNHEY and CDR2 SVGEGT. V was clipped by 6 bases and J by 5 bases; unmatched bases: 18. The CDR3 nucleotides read TGTGCCAGCAGAACAGCGGCCAGGACAGGAGCCCTTACTGAAGCTTTCTTT. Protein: CASRTAARTGALTEAFF.

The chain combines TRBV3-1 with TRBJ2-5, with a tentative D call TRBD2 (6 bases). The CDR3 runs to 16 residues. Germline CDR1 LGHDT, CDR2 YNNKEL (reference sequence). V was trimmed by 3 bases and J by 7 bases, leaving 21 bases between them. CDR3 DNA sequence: TGTGCCAGCAGCCATTCCCAACAGAGGCCCGGGGGGACCCAGTACTTC. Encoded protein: CASSHSQQRPGGTQYF.

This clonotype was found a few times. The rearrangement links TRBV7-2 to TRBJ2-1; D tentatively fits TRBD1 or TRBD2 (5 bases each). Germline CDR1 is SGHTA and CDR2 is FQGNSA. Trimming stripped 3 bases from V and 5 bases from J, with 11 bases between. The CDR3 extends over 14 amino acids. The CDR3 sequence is CASSFPGRHNEQFF. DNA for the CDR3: TGTGCCAGCAGCTTCCCGGGACGACACAATGAGCAGTTCTTC.

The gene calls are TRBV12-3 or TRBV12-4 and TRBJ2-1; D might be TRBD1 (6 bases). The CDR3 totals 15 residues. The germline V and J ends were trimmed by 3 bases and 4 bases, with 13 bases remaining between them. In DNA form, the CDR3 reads TGTGCCAGCAGTTTGTCTCCGACAGGTTACAATGAGCAGTTCTTC. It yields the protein CASSLSPTGYNEQFF.

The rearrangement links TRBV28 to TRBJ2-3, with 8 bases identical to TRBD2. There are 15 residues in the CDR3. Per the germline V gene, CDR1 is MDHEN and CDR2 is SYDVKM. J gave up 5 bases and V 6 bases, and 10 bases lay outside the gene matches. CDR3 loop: CASSTGLGFGDTQYF. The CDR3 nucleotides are TGTGCCAGCAGCACGGGACTAGGTTTTGGAGATACGCAGTATTTT. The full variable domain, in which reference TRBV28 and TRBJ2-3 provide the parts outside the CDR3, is DVKVTQSSRYLVKRTGEKVFLECVQDMDHENMFWYRQDPGLGLRLIYFSYDVKMKEKGDIPEGYSVSREKKERFSLILESASTNQTSMYLCASSTGLGFGDTQYFGPGTRLTVL.

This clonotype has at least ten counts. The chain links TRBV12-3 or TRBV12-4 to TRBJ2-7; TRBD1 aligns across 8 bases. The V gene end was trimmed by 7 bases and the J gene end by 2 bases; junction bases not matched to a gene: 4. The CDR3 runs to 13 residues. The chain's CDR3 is CASTLDRAYEQYF. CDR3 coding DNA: TGTGCCAGCACCCTGGACAGGGCCTACGAGCAGTACTTC.

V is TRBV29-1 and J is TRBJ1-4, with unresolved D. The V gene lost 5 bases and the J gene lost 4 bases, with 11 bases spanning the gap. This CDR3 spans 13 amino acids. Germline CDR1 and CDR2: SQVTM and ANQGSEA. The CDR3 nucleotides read TGCAGCGTTTCCACAAGTGGTAATGAAAAACTGTTTTTT. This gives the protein CSVSTSGNEKLFF.

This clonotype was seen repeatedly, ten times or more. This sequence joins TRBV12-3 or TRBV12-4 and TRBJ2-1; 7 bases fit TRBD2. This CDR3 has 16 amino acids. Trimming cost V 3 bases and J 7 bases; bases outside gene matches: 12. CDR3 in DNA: TGTGCCAGCAGTTTTTACTTTGTGGGAGGGGAGAATGAGCAGTTCTTC. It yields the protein CASSFYFVGGENEQFF.

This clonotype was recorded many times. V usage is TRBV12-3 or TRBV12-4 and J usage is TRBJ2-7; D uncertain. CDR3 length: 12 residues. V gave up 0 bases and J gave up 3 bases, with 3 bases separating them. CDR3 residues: CASSLAVYEQYF. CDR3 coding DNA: TGTGCCAGCAGTTTAGCTGTCTACGAGCAGTACTTC.

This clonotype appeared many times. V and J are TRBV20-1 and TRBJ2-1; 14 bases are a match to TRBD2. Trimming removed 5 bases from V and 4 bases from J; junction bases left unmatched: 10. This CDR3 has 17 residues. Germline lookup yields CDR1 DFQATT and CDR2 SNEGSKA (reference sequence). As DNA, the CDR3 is TGCAGTGCTCTATCTACCGGGACTAGCGGGAGTTACAATGAGCAGTTCTTC. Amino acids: CSALSTGTSGSYNEQFF.

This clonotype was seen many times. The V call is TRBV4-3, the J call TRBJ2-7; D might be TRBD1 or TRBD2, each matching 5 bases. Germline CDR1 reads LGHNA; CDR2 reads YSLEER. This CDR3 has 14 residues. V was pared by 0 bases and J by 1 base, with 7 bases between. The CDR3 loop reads CASSQDWGSYEQYF. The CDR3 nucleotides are TGCGCCAGCAGCCAAGATTGGGGGTCCTACGAGCAGTACTTC.

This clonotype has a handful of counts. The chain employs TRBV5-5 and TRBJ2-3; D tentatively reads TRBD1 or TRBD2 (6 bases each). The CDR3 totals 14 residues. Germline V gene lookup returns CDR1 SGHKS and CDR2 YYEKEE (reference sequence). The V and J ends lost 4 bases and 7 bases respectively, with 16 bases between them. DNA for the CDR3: TGTGCCAGCAGCCCCGGGGGCAACTTCTATACGCAGTATTTT. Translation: CASSPGGNFYTQYF.

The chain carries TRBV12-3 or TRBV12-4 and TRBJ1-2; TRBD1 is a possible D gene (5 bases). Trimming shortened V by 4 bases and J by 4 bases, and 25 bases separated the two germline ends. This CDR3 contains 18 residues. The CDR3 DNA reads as TGTGCCAGCAGTTCTTATCTTACCCGGGGGAGCGACGGCTATGGCTACACCTTC. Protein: CASSSYLTRGSDGYGYTF.

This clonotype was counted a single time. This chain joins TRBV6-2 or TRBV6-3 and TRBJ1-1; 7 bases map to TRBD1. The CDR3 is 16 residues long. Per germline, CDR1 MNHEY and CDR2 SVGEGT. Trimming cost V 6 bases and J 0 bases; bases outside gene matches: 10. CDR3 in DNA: TGTGCCAGCAGCCACCCCGAGACAGGGATGAACACTGAAGCTTTCTTT. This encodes CASSHPETGMNTEAFF.

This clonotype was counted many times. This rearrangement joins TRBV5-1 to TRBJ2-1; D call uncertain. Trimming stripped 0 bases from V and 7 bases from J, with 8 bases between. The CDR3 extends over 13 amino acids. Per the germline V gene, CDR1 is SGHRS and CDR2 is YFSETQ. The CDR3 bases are TGCGCCAGCAGCTTGGATAGAATTAATGAGCAGTTCTTC. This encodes CASSLDRINEQFF.

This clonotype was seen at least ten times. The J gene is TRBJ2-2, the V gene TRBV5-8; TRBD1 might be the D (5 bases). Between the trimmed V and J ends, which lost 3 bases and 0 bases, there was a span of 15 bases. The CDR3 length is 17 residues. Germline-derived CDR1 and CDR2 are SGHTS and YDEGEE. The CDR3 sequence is CASSSLRVDANTGELFF. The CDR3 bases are TGTGCCAGCAGCTCCCTCAGGGTTGACGCGAACACCGGGGAGCTGTTTTTT.

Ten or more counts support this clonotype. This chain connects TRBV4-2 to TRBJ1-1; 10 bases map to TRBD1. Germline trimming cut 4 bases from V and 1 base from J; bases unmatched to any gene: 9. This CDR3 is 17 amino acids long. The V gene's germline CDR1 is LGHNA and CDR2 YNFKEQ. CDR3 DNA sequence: TGTGCCAGCAGCCCCCGGGACAGGGGTTTAACGAACACTGAAGCTTTCTTT. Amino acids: CASSPRDRGLTNTEAFF.